The source of this T cell receptor beta chain is a study of blood T cell repertoires in COVID-19. At the level of the study: The study drew acute and convalescent COVID-19 samples from the United States, Italy and Spain. T cells, B-cell-depleted T cells, or PBMCs provided the cDNA or gDNA that served as material.

In the original analysis: Amplification of reference gene primers was used by the study to estimate nucleated cell counts. The assay was immunoSEQ multiplex PCR, and TCRdb's table has in-frame clones only and misses some. V, J and clone size are those of that table, while D and trimming were read from the DNA. The sample shows around 370,000 clones, around 89% of them seen only once. The CDR3 extends over 13 amino acids. The germline gives CDR1 ENHRY, CDR2 SYGVKD. V dropped 6 bases and J dropped 5; count of bases not matched to a gene: 3. The sample comprised peripheral blood. The rearrangement links TRBV10-3 to TRBJ1-5; 8 nucleotides align to TRBD1. The sequence came from a man younger than 30 with active or convalescent COVID-19. CDR3 loop: CAIRGTGDQPQHF. CDR3 coding DNA: TGTGCCATCAGGGGGACAGGAGATCAGCCCCAGCATTTT.